The present entry profiles one TCR beta chain with its context. Its antigen is undetermined. The primer mix had 60 Vbeta and 13 Jbeta primers. Using immunoSEQ multiplex PCR, the repertoire was profiled, and TCRdb retains in-frame clones only, with some absent. Of approximately 160,000 clones in the sample, about 85% were seen once. This specimen comes from a study of cytomegalovirus exposure and HLA in healthy donors. Study observations and caveats: Among donors in an Asian-associated ancestry cluster, a later analysis reportedly found fewer N-insertions than the roughly 700-donor mean. The dataset shows that most TCR sequences were rare, while some public TCRs occurred in many donors. Investigators reported 150 to 200 TCR beta chains as tied to cytomegalovirus.

Material: PBMCs. This TCR came from a woman between 45 and 65 years old in good health and CMV-seropositive.

The CDR3 here is CASSYSRVGQETQYF. In DNA, the CDR3 is TGTGCCAGCAGTTACTCGAGGGTAGGCCAAGAGACCCAGTACTTC. The V call is TRBV6-5, the J call TRBJ2-5, with TRBD2 as a possible D gene (5 bases). The germline gives CDR1 MNHEY, CDR2 SVGAGI. The V and J ends lost 0 bases and 1 base respectively, with 9 bases between them. The CDR3 consists of 15 residues.